This T cell receptor beta chain was recorded in a study of OX40 agonist ivuxolimab in advanced cancers. About the study: Cohort: about 80% men, mean age approximately 60, aged roughly 23 to 90.

V was clipped by 5 bases and J by 9 bases; unmatched bases: 9. CDR1 and CDR2 (germline): SEHNR, FQNEAQ (reference sequence). The CDR3 covers 14 residues. Systemic immunosuppression or a history of autoimmune disease excluded patients. Produced via immunoSEQ multiplex PCR; TCRdb's table is partial and in-frame only. In the table there are under 20,000 clones, around 83% of which are singletons. This receptor was obtained from an adult with an advanced solid tumor such as melanoma, head and neck, liver or kidney cancer. Sequenced material: CD4+ or CD8+ T cells sorted from blood, taken in a trial of the OX40 agonist ivuxolimab. This chain uses TRBV7-9 with TRBJ1-4; 7 nucleotides align to TRBD1. The CDR3 sequence is CASSGSTGEQKLFF. The CDR3 DNA reads as TGTGCCAGCAGCGGAAGTACAGGGGAGCAAAAACTGTTTTTT.